The sequence of this TCR beta chain was determined in a study of T cells after posttransplantation cyclophosphamide. The study's findings and limits: After PTCy, TRB diversity resembled that of CNI/methotrexate controls. Blood and skin or GI T cell repertoires showed limited TRB overlap.

Clones were sequenced by immunoSEQ multiplex PCR, and TCRdb holds only the in-frame ones, with some missing. The sample shows about 36,000 clones, none of them appearing just once. After removal of 6 bases from V and 8 bases from J, the junction contained 10 bases not matched to a gene. This CDR3 is 14 amino acids long. Germline values: CDR1 SNHLY, CDR2 FYNNEI. The table lists this clone with many counts. No antigen is known for it. This TCR derives from a girl under 18 in good health, CMV-negative, and a related stem cell transplant donor. The genes are TRBV2 and TRBJ2-5; 9 bases match TRBD2. The sequencing sample was made of PBMCs. CDR3 sequence reads: CASRTSGGGETQYF. As DNA, the CDR3 is TGTGCCAGCAGGACCTCGGGCGGGGGGGAAACCCAGTACTTC.